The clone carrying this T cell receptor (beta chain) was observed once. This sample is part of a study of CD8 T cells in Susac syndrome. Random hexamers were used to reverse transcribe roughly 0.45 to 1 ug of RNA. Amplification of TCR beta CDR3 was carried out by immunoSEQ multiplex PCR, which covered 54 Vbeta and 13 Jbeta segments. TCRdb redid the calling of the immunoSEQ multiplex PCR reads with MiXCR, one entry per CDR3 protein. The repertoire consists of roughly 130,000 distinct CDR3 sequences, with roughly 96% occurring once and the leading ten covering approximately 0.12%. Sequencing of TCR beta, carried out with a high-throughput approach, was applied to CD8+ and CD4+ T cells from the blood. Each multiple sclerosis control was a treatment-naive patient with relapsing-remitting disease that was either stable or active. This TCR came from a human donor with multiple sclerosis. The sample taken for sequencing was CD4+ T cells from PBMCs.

CDR3 bases: TGTGCCAGCAGTGGAACAGCTTATGGCTACACCTTC. Translation gives CASSGTAYGYTF. The chain is built from TRBV25-1 and TRBJ1-2; D not resolved. This CDR3 region has 12 residues. The germline V and J ends were trimmed by 4 bases and 5 bases, with 8 bases remaining between them. Germline V CDR1 and CDR2: MGHDK, SYGVNS.